The sequence of this TCR beta chain was determined in a study of OX40 agonist ivuxolimab in advanced cancers. Whole-study findings and limits: At doses 0.1 to 3.0 mg/kg, CD4+ and CD8+ clones expanded.

Concerning this clone itself: Its cognate antigen is unknown.

Sequencing was performed with immunoSEQ multiplex PCR; in TCRdb, only in-frame clones are kept and a portion is missing. The data contain about 41,000 clones, roughly 86% of them singletons. The CDR3 contains 14 residues. The V gene's germline CDR1 is ENHRY and CDR2 SYGVKD. Trimming removed 0 bases at V and 2 bases at J, with 8 bases between. This TCR derives from an adult with an advanced solid tumor such as melanoma, head and neck, liver or kidney cancer. Here the sequenced sample was CD4+ or CD8+ T cells sorted from blood, taken in a trial of the OX40 agonist ivuxolimab. The chain carries TRBV10-3 and TRBJ2-7, with D unclear. The CDR3, as DNA: TGTGCCATCAGTGAGTCCCGGACGGCCTACGAGCAGTACTTC. Its protein product is CAISESRTAYEQYF.